A single sample gave rise to the 23 T cell receptor beta chains below, sequenced in a study of response to subunit inactivated influenza vaccine (dated by TCRdb to between 2018 and 2020). Libraries were constructed by RT-PCR. TCRdb shows the sequencer as Illumina HiSeq 2500. TCRdb trimmed public reads at Q25 via fastp, called clones via MiXCR and kept in-frame beta chains. Every CDR3 protein is listed once, alongside the most common genes and DNA of its rows. The sample yields some 550,000 distinct CDR3 sequences; around a quarter were counted once. The top ten clones comprise 2.5% to 3.5% of the sample. The same specimen was also included in a second study, on T cells expressing NK-cell markers. The second study, in turn, reports: 5'RACE template switching, by which a universal primer site and unique molecular identifiers were added, was used to make TCR beta cDNA libraries.

The sample in question was CD4+ T cells sorted from PBMCs, obtained about 12 days after vaccination. Receptors originate from a man in his fifties or sixties who received an inactivated influenza vaccine. Donor details come from another sample of the same person, matched by shared clones.

This clonotype has just a few counts. V is TRBV5-1 and J is TRBJ2-1, with 10 bases that match TRBD2. The CDR3 covers 15 residues. Trimming took 0 bases from V and 4 from J; bases not matched to a gene: 1. CDR1 SGHRS and CDR2 YFSETQ come from the germline V gene. CDR3 sequence reads: CASSLASGRYNEQFF. In DNA form, the CDR3 reads TGCGCCAGCAGCTTGGCTAGCGGGAGATACAATGAGCAGTTCTTC.

This clonotype was detected only a few times. The rearrangement uses TRBV29-1 and TRBJ1-2; 7 nucleotides agree with TRBD1. V gave up 4 bases and J gave up 3 bases; unmatched junction bases: 2. The CDR3 extends over 12 amino acids. Germline-derived CDR1 and CDR2 are SQVTM and ANQGSEA. CDR3 region: CSVGQGDYGYTF. CDR3 coding DNA: TGCAGCGTTGGACAGGGCGACTATGGCTACACCTTC. Filled out from reference TRBV29-1 and TRBJ1-2, the complete variable domain reads SAVISQKPSRDICQRGTSLTIQCQVDSQVTMMFWYRQQPGQSLTLIATANQGSEATYESGFVIDKFPISRPNLTFSTLTVSNMSPEDSSIYLCSVGQGDYGYTFGSGTRLTVV.

Written as DNA, the CDR3 is TGTGCCACCAGTGGCGGGACAGGGGTCGACAATGAGCAGTTCTTC. Protein product: CATSGGTGVDNEQFF. This chain connects TRBV24-1 to TRBJ2-1; 10 bases are shared with TRBD1. The germline gives CDR1 KGHDR, CDR2 SFDVKD. J was trimmed by 5 bases and V by 5 bases; bases with no gene match: 5. This CDR3 is 15 amino acids long.

This clonotype has only a few counts. The gene calls are TRBV5-1 and TRBJ2-5, with 9 bases lining up with TRBD1. V was clipped by 2 bases and J by 4 bases; unmatched bases: 9. Germline V gene data show CDR1 as SGHRS and CDR2 as YFSETQ. The CDR3 contains 16 residues. The DNA for the CDR3 is TGCGCCAGCAGCTTAACCGGGACAGGGAACGGAGAGACCCAGTACTTC. Amino acids: CASSLTGTGNGETQYF. Complete variable domain (other parts from reference TRBV5-1 and TRBJ2-5): KAGVTQTPRYLIKTRGQQVTLSCSPISGHRSVSWYQQTPGQGLQFLFEYFSETQRNKGNFPGRFSGRQFSNSRSEMNVSTLELGDSALYLCASSLTGTGNGETQYFGPGTRLLVL.

The chain recombines TRBV11-2 with TRBJ1-4; TRBD1 might be the D (5 bases). Germline V gene lookup returns CDR1 SGHAT and CDR2 FQNNGV. This CDR3 is built from 13 residues. V lost 0 bases and J lost 8, with 7 bases in between. CDR3 sequence: CASSLDWGEKLFF. For the CDR3, the DNA is TGTGCCAGCAGCTTAGATTGGGGGGAAAAACTGTTTTTT.

This clonotype showed up just a few times. The chain uses TRBV5-5 and TRBJ2-2; the D gene is possibly TRBD1 (6 bases). Germline V lookup: CDR1 SGHKS, CDR2 YYEKEE (reference sequence). Trimming left V 0 bases short and J 1 base short, with 10 bases between. The CDR3 has 16 amino acids. The CDR3 nucleotides are TGTGCCAGCAGCTTGGCGCACAGGGTGAACACCGGGGAGCTGTTTTTT. Protein product: CASSLAHRVNTGELFF.

This clonotype was picked up a small number of times. This rearrangement joins TRBV4-3 to TRBJ2-2; possibly TRBD1 or TRBD2 for D (5 bases each). V lost 2 bases, J lost 2 bases, and 15 bases lay in between. Germline CDR1 reads LGHNA; CDR2 reads YSLEER. The CDR3 is 17 amino acids. The CDR3 DNA sequence: TGCGCCAGCAGCCAACAATCCGGGGCAAGTAACACCGGGGAGCTGTTTTTT. Its protein is CASSQQSGASNTGELFF.

CDR3 nucleotide sequence: TGCGCCAGCAGCTCGGGTTCTGGAGGGGAGACCCAGTACTTC. This sequence encodes CASSSGSGGETQYF. The J gene is TRBJ2-5, the V gene TRBV5-1; TRBD2 might be the D (6 bases). Germline V gives CDR1 SGHRS, CDR2 YFSETQ. The V end was cut by 3 bases, the J end by 5 bases, with 14 bases between. The CDR3 spans 14 residues.

The rearrangement uses TRBV30 and TRBJ2-5; D unresolved. Trimming shortened V by 0 bases and J by 2 bases, and 10 bases separated the two germline ends. Germline V gene sequence: CDR1 GTSNPN, CDR2 SVGIG (reference sequence). CDR3 length equals 14 residues. The CDR3 reads CAWSVVWKQETQYF. In nucleotides, the CDR3 is TGTGCCTGGAGTGTTGTATGGAAACAAGAGACCCAGTACTTC.

This clonotype has ten or more counts. The V gene is TRBV20-1, the J gene TRBJ1-2; D might be TRBD1 (6 bases). The CDR3 length is 13 residues. V lost 3 bases and J 7 bases, leaving 15 bases between the germline ends. The germline CDR1 and CDR2 sequences are DFQATT and SNEGSKA (reference sequence). The CDR3 loop reads CSASRLGAGGYTF. The CDR3 nucleotides read TGCAGTGCTAGCCGGTTGGGGGCCGGTGGCTACACCTTC.

This clonotype appeared once. The chain recombines TRBV28 with TRBJ1-2; D call uncertain. Trimming stripped 4 bases from V and 3 bases from J, with 9 bases between. The CDR3 has 13 amino acids. The germline V gene encodes CDR1 MDHEN and CDR2 SYDVKM. DNA of the CDR3: TGTGCCAGCAGTTACCTCCCGTACTATGGCTACACCTTC. This gives the protein CASSYLPYYGYTF.

The rearrangement joins TRBV11-1 to TRBJ2-3, with a tentative D call TRBD2 (6 bases). This CDR3 has 12 residues. Germline V gives CDR1 SGHAT, CDR2 FQDESV (reference sequence). V lost 6 bases and J 4 bases, leaving 8 bases between the germline ends. CDR3 in amino acids: CASSWGADTQYF. The CDR3 region has the DNA TGTGCCAGCAGTTGGGGGGCAGATACGCAGTATTTT.

This clonotype occurred many times. J is TRBJ2-2 and V is TRBV7-9; the D is unclear. Germline V gives CDR1 SEHNR, CDR2 FQNEAQ (reference sequence). The V and J ends lost 2 bases and 7 bases respectively, with 2 bases between them. The CDR3 length is 11 residues. The CDR3, as DNA: TGTGCCAGCAGCTTACTCGGGGAGCTGTTTTTT. It yields the protein CASSLLGELFF.

The rearrangement uses TRBV5-1 and TRBJ1-1; TRBD1 agrees at 9 bases. This CDR3 has 16 residues. Germline-derived CDR1 and CDR2 are SGHRS and YFSETQ. After removal of 4 bases from V and 4 bases from J, the junction contained 11 bases not matched to a gene. This CDR3 reads CASSGSGTGFGTEAFF. For the CDR3, the DNA is TGCGCCAGCAGCGGGTCCGGGACAGGGTTCGGCACTGAAGCTTTCTTT.

The V call is TRBV6-1, the J call TRBJ1-5, with D possibly TRBD1 on 5 matching bases. Germline values: CDR1 MNHNS, CDR2 SASEGT. The CDR3 runs 13 residues. The V end lost 0 bases, the J end lost 11 bases, and 11 bases lay between the germline ends. As DNA, the CDR3 is TGTGCCAGCAGTGAAGCGCCCGTGGGGGCCCAGCATTTT. Protein sequence: CASSEAPVGAQHF.

The genes are TRBV4-3 and TRBJ2-4; 15 bases agree with TRBD2. The germline CDR1 and CDR2 sequences are LGHNA and YSLEER. This CDR3 has 16 amino acids. J gave up 6 bases and V 1 base, and 1 base lay outside the gene matches. The DNA for the CDR3 is TGCGCCAGCAGCCAAGGGACTAGCGGGGGGGTAAACATTCAGTACTTC. It specifies CASSQGTSGGVNIQYF.

The chain joins TRBV4-2 to TRBJ2-5; 8 bases match TRBD2. With 1 base clipped from V and 4 bases from J, the junction kept 8 bases outside the gene matches. This CDR3 is built from 16 residues. Germline V gene sequence: CDR1 LGHNA, CDR2 YNFKEQ. The CDR3 coding sequence is TGTGCCAGCAGCCAAGTTGGTAGCGGGGCAGGAGAGACCCAGTACTTC. As protein: CASSQVGSGAGETQYF.

The genes are TRBV10-3 and TRBJ2-5, with D unclear. CDR1 and CDR2 from the germline V gene are ENHRY and SYGVKD. The V end lost 3 bases, the J end lost 5 bases, and 10 bases lay between the germline ends. The CDR3 has 13 residues. The CDR3 region is CAISEGPSETQYF. The CDR3 DNA sequence: TGTGCCATCAGTGAAGGGCCCAGCGAGACCCAGTACTTC.

Comment on this clonotype: A read error may account for a junction end that differs from germline. V usage is TRBV23-1 and J usage is TRBJ2-3; 9 nucleotides align to TRBD1. TRBV23-1 is treated as an ORF (open reading frame) with a function not yet certain. This CDR3 spans 15 amino acids. The DNA for the CDR3 is TGTGCCAGCAGCTTTGGGACAGGGAACGCAGATACGCAGTATTTT. This translates into CASSFGTGNADTQYF.

This clonotype was seen a handful of times. The CDR3 loop reads CSAGSGDSIAFF. CDR3 bases: TGCAGTGCCGGCTCCGGGGACTCTATAGCTTTCTTT. The chain couples TRBV20-1 to TRBJ1-1; a possible D gene is TRBD1 (5 bases). Germline CDR1 is DFQATT and CDR2 is SNEGSKA (reference sequence). With 6 bases removed from V and 10 bases from J, the gap between germline ends came to 18 bases. The CDR3 runs to 12 residues.

The chain is built from TRBV28 and TRBJ2-1; TRBD1 or TRBD2 may be the D gene (6 bases each). The CDR3 covers 14 residues. Per germline, CDR1 MDHEN and CDR2 SYDVKM. Trimming left V 5 bases short and J 1 base short, with 9 bases between. CDR3 loop: CASSGGLSYNEQFF. The DNA of the CDR3 is TGTGCCAGCAGTGGGGGGCTTTCCTACAATGAGCAGTTCTTC.

CDR3 coding DNA: TGCAGTGCTAAGGGACACTACGAGCAGTACTTC. Protein product: CSAKGHYEQYF. The J gene is TRBJ2-7, the V gene TRBV20-1, with a tentative D call TRBD1 (6 bases). Per the germline V gene, CDR1 is DFQATT and CDR2 is SNEGSKA (reference sequence). The CDR3 is made up of 11 amino acids. V gave up 4 bases and J gave up 3 bases, with 7 bases separating them.

This clonotype was counted only a few times. The chain has TRBV12-3 or TRBV12-4 and TRBJ1-5, with D possibly TRBD1 on 5 matching bases. This CDR3 region has 14 residues. With 3 bases removed from V and 4 bases from J, the gap between germline ends came to 10 bases. CDR3 nucleotide sequence: TGTGCCAGCAGTTTGAGGGGATTGAATCAGCCCCAGCATTTT. Amino acids: CASSLRGLNQPQHF.